A selection of T cell receptor beta chains follows, all from one sample in a study of T cell responses to AZD1222 COVID-19 vaccine. The protocol was immunoSEQ multiplex PCR, while the TCRdb copy is restricted to in-frame clones and leaves out a portion. Among about 99,000 clones, approximately 90% were seen once, and the ten largest hold less than 3.5%. Material: peripheral blood, obtained on day 0 of AZD1222 vaccination. The receptors here all came from an adult in good health. CDR3s include the opening cysteine and the closing phenylalanine or tryptophan. Each record gives: V gene, clone size, J gene, D gene, CDR3 length, CDR3 DNA, CDR3 protein. A D gene is named only where the DNA matches it firmly. The listing skips clone size in some rows; elsewhere it reads once, few, many or a size class.

>TRBV29-1|.|TRBJ1-5|TRBD1|12
TGCAGCGTGGGACAGACAGGGGCCCCCCAGCATTTT
CSVGQTGAPQHF
>TRBV28|.|TRBJ2-3|TRBD2|17
TGTGCCAGCAGTTTATGGGCTAGCGGGCGGGGGGCAGATACGCAGTATTTT
CASSLWASGRGADTQYF
>TRBV6-2/TRBV6-3|.|TRBJ1-5|.|13
TGTGCCAGCAGTTCGATTCGCGGTCAGCCCCAGCATTTT
CASSSIRGQPQHF
>TRBV5-4|.|TRBJ2-7|.|14
TGTGCCAGCAGCTTAAACCTCCGGTCGTACGAGCAGTACTTC
CASSLNLRSYEQYF
>TRBV7-8|.|TRBJ1-2|.|14
TGTGCCAGCAGCTTAGTGGGGCAGGGCTATGGCTACACCTTC
CASSLVGQGYGYTF
>TRBV5-1|.|TRBJ1-1|.|14
TGCGCCAGCAGCCCAGGACAGATGAACACTGAAGCTTTCTTT
CASSPGQMNTEAFF
>TRBV14|.|TRBJ1-6|TRBD1|15
TGTGCCAGCAGCCAGGACAGGGCGGACAATTCACCCCTCCACTTT
CASSQDRADNSPLHF
>TRBV2|.|TRBJ2-7|.|15
TGTGCCAGCAGTGAAGGGCTAGTTTCTCACTACGAGCAGTACTTC
CASSEGLVSHYEQYF
>TRBV21-1|.|TRBJ2-7|.|17
TGTGCCAGCAGCAAAGCGCTGGAGGACAGGGGTACCCACGAGCAGTACTTC
CASSKALEDRGTHEQYF
>TRBV19|.|TRBJ2-1|TRBD2|15
TGTGCCAGTAGTATAGCCTCTAGCGGGATTGGGGAGCAGTTCTTC
CASSIASSGIGEQFF
>TRBV18|.|TRBJ1-2|.|14
TGTGCCAGCTCACCACCCTCGAACCGGCGTCGCTACACCTTC
CASSPPSNRRRYTF
>TRBV9|.|TRBJ1-1|TRBD1|17
TGTGCCAGCAGCGTAGGACAGGGGGACTCCATGAACACTGAAGCTTTCTTT
CASSVGQGDSMNTEAFF
>TRBV2|.|TRBJ1-1|TRBD1|13
TGTGCCAGCAGTGTGGACAGGGGAGGTGAAGCTTTCTTT
CASSVDRGGEAFF
>TRBV27|.|TRBJ2-5|.|14
TGTGCCAGCAGACCTCGGTTGGTGAAAGAGACCCAGTACTTC
CASRPRLVKETQYF
>TRBV10-3|.|TRBJ1-1|TRBD1|14
TGTGCCATCAGTCGAGACAGGGGCTCCACTGAAGCTTTCTTT
CAISRDRGSTEAFF
>TRBV6-2/TRBV6-3|.|TRBJ1-4|.|16
TGTGCCAGCAGCCTCCACGGGGGTAGTGTCTGGGAAAAACTGTTTTTT
CASSLHGGSVWEKLFF
>TRBV7-2|.|TRBJ2-6|.|16
TGTGCCAGCAGCTTACCGCGGAGCTCTGGGGCCAACGTCCTGACTTTC
CASSLPRSSGANVLTF
>TRBV28|.|TRBJ1-2|TRBD1|14
TGTGCCAGCAGCCGAAGACAGGGGTGGAACGGCTACACCTTC
CASSRRQGWNGYTF
>TRBV7-8|.|TRBJ1-1|.|16
TGTGCCAGCAGCTCGGTCGGTTATCCCTTTAACACTGAAGCTTTCTTT
CASSSVGYPFNTEAFF
>TRBV3-1/TRBV3-2|once|TRBJ2-3|.|15
TGTGCCAGCAGCCAAGATCCAGGGCGCACAGATACGCAGTATTTT
CASSQDPGRTDTQYF